The present entry profiles one T cell receptor (beta chain) with its context. The sample belongs to a study of shared clonotypes between healthy human individuals. The protocol was immunoSEQ multiplex PCR, while the TCRdb copy is restricted to in-frame clones and leaves out a portion. Of millions of clones in the sample, about 95% were seen once. CD8 cells classed as naive were CD45RO-negative and positively selected for CCR7, excluding terminally differentiated effector memory CD45RA+ cells. CDR3 length equals 15 residues. Germline CDR1 reads SGDLS; CDR2 reads YYNGEE. Trimming cost V 6 bases and J 2 bases, with 15 bases left between them.

The source of this sequence is a man younger than 30 in good health. The source material was naive CD8+ T cells sorted from blood. This chain uses TRBV9 with TRBJ1-3; D is perhaps TRBD1 (5 bases). CDR3 nucleotide sequence: TGTGCCAGCACCTTAGGGGTTCAGCCTGGAAACACCATATATTTT. This translates into CASTLGVQPGNTIYF. The full variable domain, with the rest looked up from reference TRBV9 and TRBJ1-3, is DSGVTQTPKHLITATGQRVTLRCSPRSGDLSVYWYQQSLDQGLQFLIQYYNGEERAKGNILERFSAQQFPDLHSELNLSSLELGDSALYFCASTLGVQPGNTIYFGEGSWLTVV.